The TCR beta chain under discussion was sequenced for a study of CD4 and CD8 cells across lung adenocarcinoma regions. TCRdb reanalysed the PCR reads using MiXCR and keeps one entry per CDR3 protein. Here the sample spans several thousand distinct CDR3 sequences, roughly 50% being singletons. Localized lung adenocarcinoma, a non-small cell lung cancer, affected the donors. CDR1 is ENHRY and CDR2 is SYGVKD in the germline V gene. The CDR3 loop spans 14 amino acids. Sequenced sample: CD4+ T cells from the center of a lung tumor. The chain uses TRBV10-3 and TRBJ2-3, with a possible D match to TRBD2 (5 bases). The sequence was collected from a female donor with lung adenocarcinoma. The CD4 and CD8 labels of this study may be unreliable. Written as DNA, the CDR3 is TGTGCGGGGAGAGGGAGCCGTGAACAAGATACGCAGTATTTT. Translation: CAGRGSREQDTQYF.